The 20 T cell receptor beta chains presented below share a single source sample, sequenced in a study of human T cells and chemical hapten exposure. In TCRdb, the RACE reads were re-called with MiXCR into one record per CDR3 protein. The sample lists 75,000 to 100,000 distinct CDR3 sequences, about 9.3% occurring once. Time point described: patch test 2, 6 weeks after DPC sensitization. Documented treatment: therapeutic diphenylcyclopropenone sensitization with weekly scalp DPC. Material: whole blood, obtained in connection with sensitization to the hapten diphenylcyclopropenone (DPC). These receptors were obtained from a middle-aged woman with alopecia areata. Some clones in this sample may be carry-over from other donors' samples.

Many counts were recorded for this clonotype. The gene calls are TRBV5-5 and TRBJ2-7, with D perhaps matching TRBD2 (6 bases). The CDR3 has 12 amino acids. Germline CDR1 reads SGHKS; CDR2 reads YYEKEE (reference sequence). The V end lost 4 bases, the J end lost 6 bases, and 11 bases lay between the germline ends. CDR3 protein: CASSPGVVEQYF. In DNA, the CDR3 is TGTGCCAGCAGCCCGGGGGTTGTCGAGCAGTACTTC. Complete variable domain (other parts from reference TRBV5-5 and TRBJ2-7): DAGVTQSPTHLIKTRGQQVTLRCSPISGHKSVSWYQQVLGQGPQFIFQYYEKEERGRGNFPDRFSARQFPNYSSELNVNALLLGDSALYLCASSPGVVEQYFGPGTRLTVT.

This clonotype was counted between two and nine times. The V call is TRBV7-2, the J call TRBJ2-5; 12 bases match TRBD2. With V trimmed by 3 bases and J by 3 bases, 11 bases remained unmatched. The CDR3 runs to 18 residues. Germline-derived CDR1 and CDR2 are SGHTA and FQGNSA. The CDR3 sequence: CASSLRPTSGRGEETQYF. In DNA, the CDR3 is TGTGCCAGCAGCTTGCGGCCGACTAGCGGGAGAGGGGAAGAGACCCAGTACTTC.

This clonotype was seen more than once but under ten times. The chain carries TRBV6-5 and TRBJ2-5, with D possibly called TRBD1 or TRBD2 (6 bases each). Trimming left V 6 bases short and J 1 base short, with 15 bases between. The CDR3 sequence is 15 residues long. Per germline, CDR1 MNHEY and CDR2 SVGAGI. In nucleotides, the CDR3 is TGTGCCAGCAGACAGACAGGAGGGGTCCAAGAGACCCAGTACTTC. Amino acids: CASRQTGGVQETQYF.

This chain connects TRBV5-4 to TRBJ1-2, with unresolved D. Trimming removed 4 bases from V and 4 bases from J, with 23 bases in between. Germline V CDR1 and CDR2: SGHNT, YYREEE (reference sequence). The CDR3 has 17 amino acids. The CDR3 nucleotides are TGTGCCAGCAGCGGGCGGGGAGGAGTCCGCGGTAGCTATGGCTACACCTTC. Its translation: CASSGRGGVRGSYGYTF.

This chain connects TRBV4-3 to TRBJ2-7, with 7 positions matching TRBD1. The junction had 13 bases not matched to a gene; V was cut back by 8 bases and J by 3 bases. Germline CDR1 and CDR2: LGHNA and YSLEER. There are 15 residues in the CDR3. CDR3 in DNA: TGCGCCAGCCCCAGCCCGACAGGGAGATTCTACGAGCAGTACTTC. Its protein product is CASPSPTGRFYEQYF.

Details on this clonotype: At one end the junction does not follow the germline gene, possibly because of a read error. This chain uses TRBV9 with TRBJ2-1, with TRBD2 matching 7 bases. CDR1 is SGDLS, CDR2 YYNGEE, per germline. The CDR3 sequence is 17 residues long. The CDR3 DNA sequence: TGTGTCAGCAGCGTAGCTACGGGGGAGGGCCTATGGGATGAGCAGTTCTTC. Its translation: CVSSVATGEGLWDEQFF.

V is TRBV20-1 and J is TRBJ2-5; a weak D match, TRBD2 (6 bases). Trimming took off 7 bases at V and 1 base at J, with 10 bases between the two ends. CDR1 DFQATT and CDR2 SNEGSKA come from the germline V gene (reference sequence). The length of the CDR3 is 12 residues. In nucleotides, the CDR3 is TGCAGTGGTCGGGAGTCCCAAGAGACCCAGTACTTC. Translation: CSGRESQETQYF.

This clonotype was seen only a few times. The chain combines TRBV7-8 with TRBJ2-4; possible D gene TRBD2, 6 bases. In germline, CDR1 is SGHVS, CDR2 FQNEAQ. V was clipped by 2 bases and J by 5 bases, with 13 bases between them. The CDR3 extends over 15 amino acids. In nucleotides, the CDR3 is TGTGCCAGCAGCTTAACGTGGGACTCGCAAAACATTCAGTACTTC. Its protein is CASSLTWDSQNIQYF.

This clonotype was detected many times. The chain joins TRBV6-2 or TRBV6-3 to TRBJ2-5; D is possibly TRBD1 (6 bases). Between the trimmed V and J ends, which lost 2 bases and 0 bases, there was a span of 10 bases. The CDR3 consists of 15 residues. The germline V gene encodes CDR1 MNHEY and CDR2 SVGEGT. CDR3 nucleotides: TGTGCCAGCAGTTACCAGCAGGGGTACCAAGAGACCCAGTACTTC. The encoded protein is CASSYQQGYQETQYF.

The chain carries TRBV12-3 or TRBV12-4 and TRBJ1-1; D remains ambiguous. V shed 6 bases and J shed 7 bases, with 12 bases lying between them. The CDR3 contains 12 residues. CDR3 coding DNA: TGTGCCAGCAGGGTCGGAGGGCTTGAAGCTTTCTTT. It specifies CASRVGGLEAFF.

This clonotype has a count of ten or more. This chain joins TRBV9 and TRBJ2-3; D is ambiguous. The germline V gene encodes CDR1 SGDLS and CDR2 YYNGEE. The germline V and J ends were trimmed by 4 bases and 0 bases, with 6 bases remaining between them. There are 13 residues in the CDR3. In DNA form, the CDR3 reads TGTGCCAGCAGCTCCCCCAGCACAGATACGCAGTATTTT. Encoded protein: CASSSPSTDTQYF. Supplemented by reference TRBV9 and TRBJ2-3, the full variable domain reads DSGVTQTPKHLITATGQRVTLRCSPRSGDLSVYWYQQSLDQGLQFLIQYYNGEERAKGNILERFSAQQFPDLHSELNLSSLELGDSALYFCASSSPSTDTQYFGPGTRLTVL.

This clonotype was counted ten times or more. CDR3 nucleotide sequence: TGTGCCAGCAGCCCCCTAGTCGGGACAGGGGCTAATGGCTACACCTTC. Translation: CASSPLVGTGANGYTF. The chain employs TRBV5-5 and TRBJ1-2; 10 positions agree with TRBD1. There are 16 residues in the CDR3. The germline gives CDR1 SGHKS, CDR2 YYEKEE (reference sequence). V dropped 4 bases and J dropped 6; count of bases not matched to a gene: 12.

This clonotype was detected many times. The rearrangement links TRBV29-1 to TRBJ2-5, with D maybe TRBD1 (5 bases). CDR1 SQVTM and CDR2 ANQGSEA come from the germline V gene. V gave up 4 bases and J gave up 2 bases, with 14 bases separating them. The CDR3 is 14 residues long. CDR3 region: CSVAGKGGQETQYF. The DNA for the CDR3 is TGCAGCGTTGCAGGGAAGGGTGGACAAGAGACCCAGTACTTC.

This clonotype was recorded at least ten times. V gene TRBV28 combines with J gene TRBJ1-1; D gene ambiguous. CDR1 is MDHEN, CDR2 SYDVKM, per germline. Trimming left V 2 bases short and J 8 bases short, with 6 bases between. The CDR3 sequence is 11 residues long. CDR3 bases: TGTGCCAGCAGTTTAAGGGAAGAAGCTTTCTTT. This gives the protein CASSLREEAFF.

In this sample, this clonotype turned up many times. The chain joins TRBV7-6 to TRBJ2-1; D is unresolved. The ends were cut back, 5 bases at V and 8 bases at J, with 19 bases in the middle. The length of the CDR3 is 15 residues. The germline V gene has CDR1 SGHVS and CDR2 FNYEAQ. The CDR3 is CASSPRVYLPHEQFF. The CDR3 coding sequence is TGTGCCAGCAGCCCCCGGGTCTATCTCCCCCATGAGCAGTTCTTC.

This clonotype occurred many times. CDR3 coding DNA: TGTGCCAGCAGCCAAGGCGCGGGACTAGCGGGAGGGCCCCACAATGAGCAGTTCTTC. Translated, it gives CASSQGAGLAGGPHNEQFF. The chain combines TRBV4-2 with TRBJ2-1; the match to TRBD2 covers 16 bases. The CDR3 has 19 amino acids. Germline CDR1 LGHNA, CDR2 YNFKEQ. V dropped 1 base and J dropped 5; count of bases not matched to a gene: 8.

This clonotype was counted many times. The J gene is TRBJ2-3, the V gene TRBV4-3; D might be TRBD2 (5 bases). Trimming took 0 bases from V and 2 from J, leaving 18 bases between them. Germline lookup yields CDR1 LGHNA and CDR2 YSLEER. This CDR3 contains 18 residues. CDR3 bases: TGCGCCAGCAGCCAAGACGGCTTTCCTAGCCGAGACACAGATACGCAGTATTTT. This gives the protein CASSQDGFPSRDTDTQYF.

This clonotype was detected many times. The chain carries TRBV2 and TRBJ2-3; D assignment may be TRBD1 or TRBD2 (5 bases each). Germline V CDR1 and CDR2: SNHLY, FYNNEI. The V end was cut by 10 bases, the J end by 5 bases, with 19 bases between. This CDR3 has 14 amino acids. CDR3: CATRQLSRGDTQYF. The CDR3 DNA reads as TGTGCCACCCGACAGCTGAGCCGGGGAGATACGCAGTATTTT.

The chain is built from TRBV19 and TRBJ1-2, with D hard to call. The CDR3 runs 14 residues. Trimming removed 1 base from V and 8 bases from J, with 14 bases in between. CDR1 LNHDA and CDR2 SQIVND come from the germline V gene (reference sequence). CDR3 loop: CASSIGQDPYGYTF. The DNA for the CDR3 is TGTGCCAGTAGTATAGGCCAAGATCCCTACGGCTACACCTTC.

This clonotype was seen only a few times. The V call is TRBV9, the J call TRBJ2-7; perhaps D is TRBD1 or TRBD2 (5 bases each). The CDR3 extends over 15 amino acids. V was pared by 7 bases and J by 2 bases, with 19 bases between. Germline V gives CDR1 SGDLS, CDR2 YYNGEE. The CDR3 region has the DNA TGTGCCAGCGGGGGACCTCCGGGTCTTGCCTACGAGCAGTACTTC. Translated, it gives CASGGPPGLAYEQYF. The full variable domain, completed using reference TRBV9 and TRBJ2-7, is DSGVTQTPKHLITATGQRVTLRCSPRSGDLSVYWYQQSLDQGLQFLIQYYNGEERAKGNILERFSAQQFPDLHSELNLSSLELGDSALYFCASGGPPGLAYEQYFGPGTRLTVT.